This T cell receptor beta chain was sequenced in a study of Graves' ophthalmopathy and Graves' hyperthyroidism. Study context: Cases classed as stable hyperthyroidism had no ophthalmopathy within 18 months of follow-up.

This clonotype turned up a few times. V lost 10 bases and J 3 bases, leaving 18 bases between the germline ends. The CDR3 spans 14 residues. Germline-derived CDR1 and CDR2 are MGHDK and SYGVNS. Scientists amplified the TCR beta CDR3 regions from RNA transcripts. Second-round multiplex PCR came after a first-round RT-PCR that employed HTBI primers. Each CDR3 protein is one row after TCRdb ran MiXCR on the multiplex PCR reads. The sample lists about 1.2 million distinct CDR3 sequences, less than 45% occurring once. This rearrangement joins TRBV25-1 to TRBJ2-5, with a possible D match to TRBD2 (6 bases). Sample: peripheral blood or thyroid tissue (not recorded which). This receptor was taken from an adult man with Graves' hyperthyroidism. The CDR3 DNA reads TGTGCCACACCTCAGGGAGGACCCAAAGAGACCCAGTACTTC. Its protein is CATPQGGPKETQYF.